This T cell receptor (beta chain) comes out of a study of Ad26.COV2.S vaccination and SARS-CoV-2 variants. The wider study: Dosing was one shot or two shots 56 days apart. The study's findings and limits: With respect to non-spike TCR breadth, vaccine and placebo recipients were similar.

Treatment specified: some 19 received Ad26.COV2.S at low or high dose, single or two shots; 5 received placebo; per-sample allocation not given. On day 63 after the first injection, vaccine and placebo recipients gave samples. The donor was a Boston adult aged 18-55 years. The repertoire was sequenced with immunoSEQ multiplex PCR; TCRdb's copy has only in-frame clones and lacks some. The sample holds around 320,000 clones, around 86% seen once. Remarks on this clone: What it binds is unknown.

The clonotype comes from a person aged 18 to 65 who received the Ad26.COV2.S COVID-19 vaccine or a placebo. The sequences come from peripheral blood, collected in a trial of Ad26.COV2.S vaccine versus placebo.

The CDR3 nucleotides are TGTGCCAGCACCACGAGGTTGCAGTACACCCAGTACTTC. It translates to CASTTRLQYTQYF. The V gene is TRBV5-6, the J gene TRBJ2-5; D is undetermined. V lost 6 bases to trimming and J lost 8 bases, with 17 bases between them. Germline-derived CDR1 and CDR2 are SGHDT and YYEEEE. This CDR3 contains 13 residues. The full variable domain, completed using reference TRBV5-6 and TRBJ2-5, is DAGVTQSPTHLIKTRGQQVTLRCSPKSGHDTVSWYQQALGQGPQFIFQYYEEEERQRGNFPDRFSGHQFPNYSSELNVNALLLGDSALYLCASTTRLQYTQYFGPGTRLLVL.